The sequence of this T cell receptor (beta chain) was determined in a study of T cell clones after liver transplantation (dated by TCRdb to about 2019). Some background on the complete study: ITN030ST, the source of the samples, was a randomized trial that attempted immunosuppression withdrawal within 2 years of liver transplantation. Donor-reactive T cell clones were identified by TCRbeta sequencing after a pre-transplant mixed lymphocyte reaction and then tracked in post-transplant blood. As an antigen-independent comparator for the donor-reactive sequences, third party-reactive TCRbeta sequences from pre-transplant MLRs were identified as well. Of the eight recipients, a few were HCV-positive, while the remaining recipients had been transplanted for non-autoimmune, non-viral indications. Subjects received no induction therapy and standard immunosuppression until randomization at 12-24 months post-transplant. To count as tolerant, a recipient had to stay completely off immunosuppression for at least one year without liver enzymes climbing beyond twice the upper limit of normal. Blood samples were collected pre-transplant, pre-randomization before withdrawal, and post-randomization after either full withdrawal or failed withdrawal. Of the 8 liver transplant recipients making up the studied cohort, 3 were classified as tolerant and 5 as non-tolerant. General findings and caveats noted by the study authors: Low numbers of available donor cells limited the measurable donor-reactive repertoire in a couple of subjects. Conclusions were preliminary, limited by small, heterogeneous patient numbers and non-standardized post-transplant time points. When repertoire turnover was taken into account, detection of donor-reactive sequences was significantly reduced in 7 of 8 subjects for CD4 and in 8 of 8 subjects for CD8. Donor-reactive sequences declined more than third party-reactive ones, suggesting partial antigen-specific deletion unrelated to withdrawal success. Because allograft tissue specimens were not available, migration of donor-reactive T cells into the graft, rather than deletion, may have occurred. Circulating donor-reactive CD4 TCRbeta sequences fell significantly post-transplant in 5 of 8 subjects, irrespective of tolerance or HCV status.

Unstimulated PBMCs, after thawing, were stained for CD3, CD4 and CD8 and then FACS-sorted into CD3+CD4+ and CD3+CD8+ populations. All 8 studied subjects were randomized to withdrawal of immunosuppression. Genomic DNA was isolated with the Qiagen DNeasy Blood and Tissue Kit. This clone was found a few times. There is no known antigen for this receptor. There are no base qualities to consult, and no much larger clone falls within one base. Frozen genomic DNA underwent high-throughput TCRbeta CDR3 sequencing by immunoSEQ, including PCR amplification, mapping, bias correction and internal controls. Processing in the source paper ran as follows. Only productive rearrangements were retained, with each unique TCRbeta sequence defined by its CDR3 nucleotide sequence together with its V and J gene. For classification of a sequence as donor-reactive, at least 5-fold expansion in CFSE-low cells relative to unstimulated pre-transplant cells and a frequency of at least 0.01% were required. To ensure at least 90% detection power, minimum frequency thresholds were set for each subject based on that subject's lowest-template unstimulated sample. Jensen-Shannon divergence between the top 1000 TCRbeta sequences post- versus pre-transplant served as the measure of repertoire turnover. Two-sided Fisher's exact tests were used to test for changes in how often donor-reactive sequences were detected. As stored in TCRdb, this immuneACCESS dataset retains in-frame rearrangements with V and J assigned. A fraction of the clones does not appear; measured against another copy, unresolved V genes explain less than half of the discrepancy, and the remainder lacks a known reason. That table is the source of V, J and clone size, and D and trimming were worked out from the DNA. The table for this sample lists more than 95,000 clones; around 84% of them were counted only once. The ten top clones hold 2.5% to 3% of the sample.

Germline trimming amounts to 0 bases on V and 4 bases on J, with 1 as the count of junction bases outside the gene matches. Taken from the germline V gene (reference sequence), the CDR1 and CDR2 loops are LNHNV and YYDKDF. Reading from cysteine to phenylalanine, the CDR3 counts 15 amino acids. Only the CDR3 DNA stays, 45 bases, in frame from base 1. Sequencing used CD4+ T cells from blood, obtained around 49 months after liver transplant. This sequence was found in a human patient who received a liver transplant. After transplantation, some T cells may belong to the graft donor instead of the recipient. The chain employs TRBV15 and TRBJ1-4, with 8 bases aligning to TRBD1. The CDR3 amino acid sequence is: CATSREGQGNEKLFF. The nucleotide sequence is TGTGCCACCAGCAGAGAAGGACAGGGTAATGAAAAACTGTTTTTT.